A selection of T cell receptor beta chains follows, all from one sample in a study of cytomegalovirus exposure and HLA in healthy donors. This table comes from immunoSEQ multiplex PCR, and its TCRdb copy is limited to in-frame clones, with some not included. The listing records about 160,000 clones. The sample consisted of PBMCs. The receptor set was obtained from a woman aged 50 to 60 in good health and CMV-seronegative. Each CDR3 is given without its conserved first and last residue. Fields, in order: V gene, D gene, J gene, CDR3 protein. The D gene is left open where the match is weak.

TRBV29-1	TRBD2	TRBJ2-5	SVTSGGLQETQY
TRBV21-1	.	TRBJ1-6	ASSKVFRDSGKSPLH
TRBV6-5	.	TRBJ1-1	ASSYLTTGMNTEAF
TRBV6-1	.	TRBJ1-4	ASSEGTGVGEKLF
TRBV6-6	TRBD1	TRBJ1-3	ASRRQGSSGNTIY
TRBV5-6	.	TRBJ2-1	ASSLWTKAYNEQF
TRBV30	TRBD1	TRBJ1-5	AWSPGQVLSPQH
TRBV7-2	.	TRBJ1-5	ASSLALTGQPQH
TRBV7-8	TRBD2	TRBJ2-1	ASSSSSGYNEQF
TRBV28	TRBD1	TRBJ2-7	ASSFVETGGKPYEQY
TRBV7-9	.	TRBJ1-6	ASSATANSPLH
TRBV11-2	TRBD1	TRBJ1-4	ASSLAHRGFNEKLF
TRBV5-4	TRBD1	TRBJ1-2	ASSYDRGQGYT
TRBV9	.	TRBJ2-1	ASSVRIQAMPLDNEQF
TRBV2	TRBD1	TRBJ2-7	ASRWTGGYEQY
TRBV30	.	TRBJ1-5	AWKHGDQPQH
TRBV9	TRBD2	TRBJ2-1	ASSARGGQYNEQF
TRBV18	TRBD1	TRBJ1-3	ASSPLQGSGNTIY
TRBV7-2	.	TRBJ2-2	ASSNYLTGELF
TRBV4-1	.	TRBJ2-2	ASSHLAGELF
TRBV2	TRBD1	TRBJ1-1	ASFDRGVTEAF
TRBV5-1	TRBD1	TRBJ1-5	ASSAGQGSGQPQH
TRBV5-5	.	TRBJ1-2	ASSLGVQDYGYT
TRBV4-3	.	TRBJ1-5	ASSPKTAVGEPQH
TRBV9	TRBD1	TRBJ2-2	ASSGDRVTGELF
TRBV7-9	.	TRBJ2-5	ASSRDTQETQY
TRBV14	.	TRBJ2-1	ASSQNSGLYNEQF
TRBV4-2	.	TRBJ1-2	ASSQLTANYGYT
TRBV28	.	TRBJ1-6	ASSRPSTRPMSSYNSPLH
TRBV7-6	TRBD2	TRBJ2-2	ASSLATSGRPVGELF
TRBV5-1	.	TRBJ2-7	ASSLYGYEQY
TRBV19	.	TRBJ2-1	ASNPSARYNEQF
TRBV4-2	.	TRBJ1-6	ASSGSTAIPSPLH
TRBV5-1	TRBD2	TRBJ2-5	ASSVSSGGALGETQY
TRBV5-1	.	TRBJ2-5	ASSLVASDETQY
TRBV21-1	.	TRBJ2-3	ASSTRGLDTDTQY
TRBV19	.	TRBJ1-2	ASSMSGDPNYGYT
TRBV5-4	TRBD1	TRBJ1-1	ASSRQGANTEAF
TRBV18	TRBD1	TRBJ2-7	ASSPWTGDHEQY
TRBV28	TRBD1	TRBJ2-1	ASTETGGASYNEQF
TRBV27	TRBD1	TRBJ2-1	ASSPQGWNEQF
TRBV6-5	.	TRBJ1-1	ASSPPSRGNTEAF
TRBV18	.	TRBJ1-1	ASSPNRDGAEAF
TRBV30	.	TRBJ1-6	AWREEGISPLH
TRBV7-2	TRBD1	TRBJ1-2	ASSFTPPAVGGGYGYT
TRBV14	.	TRBJ1-1	ASSQDMGQSEAF
TRBV11-3	.	TRBJ2-7	ASSSGLPPYEQY
TRBV6-6	TRBD1	TRBJ1-3	ASSSSQGTGNTIY
TRBV5-6	.	TRBJ1-6	ASSAPPSNSPLH
TRBV28	TRBD1	TRBJ2-2	ASKDRATGELF
TRBV11-2	TRBD2	TRBJ2-1	ASSLAGLANNEQF
TRBV5-1	TRBD2	TRBJ2-7	ASSSQPQRGVPNEQY
TRBV15	TRBD2	TRBJ2-5	ATSSPAGRGQETQY
TRBV27	TRBD2	TRBJ2-5	ASSLRAGVAQTQY
TRBV27	TRBD2	TRBJ2-5	ASSSLRGDETQY
TRBV5-1	.	TRBJ2-1	ASSLGAGTEQF
TRBV7-2	TRBD2	TRBJ2-7	ASSLDSGFEQY